By proportion, the clone carrying this T cell receptor beta chain is medium-sized. Its antigen is unidentified. The CDR3 consists of 13 residues. V lost 9 bases and J 6 bases, leaving 16 bases between the germline ends. Germline V CDR1 and CDR2: MNHEY, SVGAGI. This sample is drawn from a study of T-cell memory formation after mild COVID-19. Across the study: For the most part, TCR clusters were specific to one donor.

Study-wide points: Clones that contracted from day 15 to 85 had balanced CD4/CD8; later expanders were CD4+ biased.

MiXCR, applied by TCRdb to the 5' RACE reads, yields one record per CDR3 protein. The table has 55,000 to 75,000 distinct CDR3 sequences, around 30% seen once. The chain recombines TRBV6-5 with TRBJ2-3, with D perhaps given as TRBD1 or TRBD2 (7 bases each). The TCR was taken from a man aged 18 to 30 who had mild COVID-19 (a few samples of this study predate the infection). Cell type and time point are not known. Sequencing was performed on PBMCs or a T cell subset sorted from them (not recorded which). The CDR3: CASKTGRVDTQYF. The CDR3 region has the DNA TGTGCCAGTAAGACAGGGAGGGTGGATACGCAGTATTTT.